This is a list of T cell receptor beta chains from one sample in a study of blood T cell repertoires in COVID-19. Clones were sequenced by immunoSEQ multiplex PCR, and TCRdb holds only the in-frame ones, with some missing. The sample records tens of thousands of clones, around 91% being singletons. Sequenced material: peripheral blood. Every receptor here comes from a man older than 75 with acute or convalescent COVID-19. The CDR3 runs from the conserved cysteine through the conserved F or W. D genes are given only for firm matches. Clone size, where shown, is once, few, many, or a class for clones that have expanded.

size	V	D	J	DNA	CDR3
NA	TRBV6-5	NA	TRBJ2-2	TGTGCCAGCAGCCGAACTCGCGGGGAGCTGTTTTTT	CASSRTRGELFF
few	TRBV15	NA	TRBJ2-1	TGTGCCACCAGCGGCCCGACAGCTCACAATGAGCAGTTCTTC	CATSGPTAHNEQFF
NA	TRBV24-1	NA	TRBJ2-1	TGTGCCACCAGCCCCCGAGGTGCCGGAAACAATGAGCAGTTCTTC	CATSPRGAGNNEQFF
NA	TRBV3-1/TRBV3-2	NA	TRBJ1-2	TGTGCCACCCGTCAAGGGGGGGCCGGGGGCTTCATCTATGGCTACACCTTC	CATRQGGAGGFIYGYTF
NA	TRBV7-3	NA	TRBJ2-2	TGTGCCAGCAGCTTAACAACCCCACAGGGATCCGGGGAGCTGTTTTTT	CASSLTTPQGSGELFF
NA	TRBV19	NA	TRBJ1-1	TGTGCCAGTAGTATATCCTCGGGGGGTAACACTGAAGCTTTCTTT	CASSISSGGNTEAFF
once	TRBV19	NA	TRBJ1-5	TGTGCCAGTAGTGGACACCCCTTCAATCAGCCCCAGCATTTT	CASSGHPFNQPQHF
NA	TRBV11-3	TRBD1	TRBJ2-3	TGTGCCAGCAGCCGGACAGGGGGAGGTACAGATACGCAGTATTTT	CASSRTGGGTDTQYF
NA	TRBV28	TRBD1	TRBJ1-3	TGTGCCAGCAGAAACAGGGGATCGGGCTCTGGAAACACCATATATTTT	CASRNRGSGSGNTIYF
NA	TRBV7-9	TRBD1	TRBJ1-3	TGTGCCGGCGGGACAGGGACCGGAAACACCATATATTTT	CAGGTGTGNTIYF
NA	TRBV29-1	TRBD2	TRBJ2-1	TGCAGCGTGGCTAGCGGGCGCGATGAGCAGTTCTTC	CSVASGRDEQFF
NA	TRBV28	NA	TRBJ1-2	TGTGCCAGCACCGGGGGGGGTATGCTCTATGGCTACACCTTC	CASTGGGMLYGYTF
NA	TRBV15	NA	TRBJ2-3	TGTGCCACCAGCAGAGGTCGGGGAGGAGGCACAGATACGCAGTATTTT	CATSRGRGGGTDTQYF
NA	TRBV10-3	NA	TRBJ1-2	TGTGCCATCAGTGAGTCGTTTCTCTATGGCTACACCTTC	CAISESFLYGYTF
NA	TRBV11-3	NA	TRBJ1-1	TGTGCCAGCATCTCAGGGGACACTGAAGCTTTCTTT	CASISGDTEAFF
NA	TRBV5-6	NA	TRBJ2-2	TGTGCCAGCAACCTTGAGGGCGGGGAGCTGTTTTTT	CASNLEGGELFF
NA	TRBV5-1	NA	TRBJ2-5	TGCGCCAGCAGCTCCCTGGAGACCCAGTACTTC	CASSSLETQYF
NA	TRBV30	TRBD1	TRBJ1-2	TGTGCCTGGAGTGTAGGGACAGGGGCCGGCTACACCTTC	CAWSVGTGAGYTF
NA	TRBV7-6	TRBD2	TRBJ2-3	TGTGCCAGCAGCTTGACTAGCGGGGAGGCAGATACGCAGTATTTT	CASSLTSGEADTQYF
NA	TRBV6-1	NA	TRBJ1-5	TGTGCCAGCAGTGAAGCGGGAGGGACCAATCAGCCCCAGCATTTT	CASSEAGGTNQPQHF
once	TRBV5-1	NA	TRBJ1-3	TGCGCCAGCAGCCAATTAGGGAGCCACTCTGGAAACACCATATATTTT	CASSQLGSHSGNTIYF
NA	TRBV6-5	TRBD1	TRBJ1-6	TGTGCCAGCAGTCGACAGGGGGCTGTGAATTCACCCCTCCACTTT	CASSRQGAVNSPLHF
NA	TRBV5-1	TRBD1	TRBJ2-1	TGCGCCAGCAGCTCAGAAATCTCGGGACAGGGGTTCTACAATGAGCAGTTCTTC	CASSSEISGQGFYNEQFF
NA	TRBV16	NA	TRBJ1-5	TGTGCCAGCAGCCAGGCCAGGGGCGATCAGCCCCAGCATTTT	CASSQARGDQPQHF
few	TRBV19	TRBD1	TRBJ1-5	TGTGCCAGTAGTCAGCGGACAGGGGGGGGCAATCAGCCCCAGCATTTT	CASSQRTGGGNQPQHF
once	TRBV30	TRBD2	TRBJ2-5	TGTGCCATAGCGGGGGGGCCGGAGACCCAGTACTTC	CAIAGGPETQYF
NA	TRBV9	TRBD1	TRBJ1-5	TGTGCCAGCAGCGCAGGGCAGGGGGGTAATCAGCCCCAGCATTTT	CASSAGQGGNQPQHF
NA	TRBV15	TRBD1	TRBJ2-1	TGTGCCACCAGCGACAGGGGAAACTCCTACAATGAGCAGTTCTTC	CATSDRGNSYNEQFF
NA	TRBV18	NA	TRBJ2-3	TGTGCCAGCTCACCTTTTAGGGACACGGGAACAGATACGCAGTATTTT	CASSPFRDTGTDTQYF
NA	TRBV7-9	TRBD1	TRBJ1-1	TGTGCCAGCAGGGAACAGGGGGGCACTGAAGCTTTCTTT	CASREQGGTEAFF